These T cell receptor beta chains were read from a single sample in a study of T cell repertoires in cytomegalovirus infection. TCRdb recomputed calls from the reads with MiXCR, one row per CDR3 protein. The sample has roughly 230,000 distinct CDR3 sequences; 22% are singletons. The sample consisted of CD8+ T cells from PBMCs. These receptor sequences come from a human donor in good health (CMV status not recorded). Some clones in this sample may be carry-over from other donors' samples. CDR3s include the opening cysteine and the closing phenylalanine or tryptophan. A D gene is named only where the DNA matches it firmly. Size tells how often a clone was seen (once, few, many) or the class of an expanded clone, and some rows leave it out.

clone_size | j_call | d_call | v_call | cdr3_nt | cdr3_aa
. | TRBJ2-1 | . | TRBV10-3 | TGTGCCATCATGAACTTGGCCGACAATGAGCAGTTCTTC | CAIMNLADNEQFF
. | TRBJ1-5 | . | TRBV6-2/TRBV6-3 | TGTGCCAGCAGTTGGGGGGCTAGCAATCAGCCCCAGCATTTT | CASSWGASNQPQHF
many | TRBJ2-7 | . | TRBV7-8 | TGTGCCAGCAGCCCAGCTAGTGTTGATGAGCAGTACTTC | CASSPASVDEQYF
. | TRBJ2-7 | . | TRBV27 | TGTGCCAGCAGTTTGGGAGTTCCCTACGAGCAGTACTTC | CASSLGVPYEQYF
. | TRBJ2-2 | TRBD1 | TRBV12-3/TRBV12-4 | TGTGCCAGCAGTTTATTTAGGTTACAGGGGGCCAACACCGGGGAGCTGTTTTTT | CASSLFRLQGANTGELFF
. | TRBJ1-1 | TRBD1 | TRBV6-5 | TGTGCCAGCAGTTACGGCAGGGGGGGTACTGAAGCTTTCTTT | CASSYGRGGTEAFF
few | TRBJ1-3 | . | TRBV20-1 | TGCAGTGCTAGGCAGGGAGAAAGAAACACCATATATTTT | CSARQGERNTIYF
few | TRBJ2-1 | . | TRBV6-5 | TGTGCCAGCAGTTCAGTTTTAGGCGGCGGGGTGAATGAGCAGTTCTTC | CASSSVLGGGVNEQFF
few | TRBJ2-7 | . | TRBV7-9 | TGTGCCAGCAGCTTAGAGCACAGGGTATACGAGCAGTACTTC | CASSLEHRVYEQYF
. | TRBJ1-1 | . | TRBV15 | TGTGCCACCAGCACATCCAGGATGAACACTGAAGCTTTCTTT | CATSTSRMNTEAFF
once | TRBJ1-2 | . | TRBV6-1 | TGTGCCAGCAGTTACGGGGTTGGTTATGGCTTCACCTTC | CASSYGVGYGFTF
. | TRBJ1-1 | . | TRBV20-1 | TGCAGTGCCCTTGGCATGAACACTGAAGCTTTCTTT | CSALGMNTEAFF
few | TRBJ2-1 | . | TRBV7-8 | TGTGCCAGCAGCTTAGCGTGGCAGGGCGATTCCTACAATGAGCAGTTCTTC | CASSLAWQGDSYNEQFF
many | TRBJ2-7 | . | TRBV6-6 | TGTGCCAGCAGAATCGACGGGACACATTCTTACGAGCAGTACTTC | CASRIDGTHSYEQYF
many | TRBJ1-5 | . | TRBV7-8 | TGTGCCAGCAGCCGAGGGGCATGGGGGTCGTGGCAGCCCCAGCATTTT | CASSRGAWGSWQPQHF
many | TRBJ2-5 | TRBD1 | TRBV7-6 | TGTGCCAGCAGCTTATTTCCGGGACAGATTAAAGAGACCCAGTACTTC | CASSLFPGQIKETQYF
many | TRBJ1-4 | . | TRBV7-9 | TGTGCCAGCAGCTTAGCAGGGTCCAATGAAAAACTGTTTTTT | CASSLAGSNEKLFF
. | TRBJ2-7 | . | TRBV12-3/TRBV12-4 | TGTGCCAGCAGACACGGCTACGAGCAGTACTTC | CASRHGYEQYF
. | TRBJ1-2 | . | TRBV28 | TGTGCCAGCAGTTTAGTTTACGGGATTGGCTACACCTTC | CASSLVYGIGYTF
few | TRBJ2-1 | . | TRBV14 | TGTGCCAGCAGCCGCCAGGCTGAAGAGCAGTTCTTC | CASSRQAEEQFF
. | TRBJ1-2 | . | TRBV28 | TGTGCCAGCAGAACGACTGAATTCTACACCTTC | CASRTTEFYTF
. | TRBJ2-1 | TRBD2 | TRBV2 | TGTGCCAGCAGTGACTCGAGCGGGGAAACCTACAATGAGCAGTTCTTC | CASSDSSGETYNEQFF
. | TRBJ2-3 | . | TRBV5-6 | TGTGCCAGCAGCTTGGCCATCCTGGCAGATACGCAGTATTTT | CASSLAILADTQYF
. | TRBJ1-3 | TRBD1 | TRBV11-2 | TGTGCCAGCAGCCCGACAGGGGCGGAGGGAAACACCATATATTTT | CASSPTGAEGNTIYF
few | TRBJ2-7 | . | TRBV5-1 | TGCGCCAGCAGCTTGGGGCCGATATCCTACGAGCAGTACTTC | CASSLGPISYEQYF
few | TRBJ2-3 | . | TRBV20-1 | TGCAGTGCCAGGTACCCTCCCACAGATACGCAGTATTTT | CSARYPPTDTQYF
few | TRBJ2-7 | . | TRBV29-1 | TGCAGCGTTGAAGGGCCGGGACGGGAATACGAGCAGTACTTC | CSVEGPGREYEQYF
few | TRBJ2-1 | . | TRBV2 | TGTGCCAGCTTGGCTAGCGAGCAGTTCTTC | CASLASEQFF
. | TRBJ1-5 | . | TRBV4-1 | TGCGCCAGCAGCCAAGAAAGGGGAAGCAATCAGCCCCAGCATTTT | CASSQERGSNQPQHF
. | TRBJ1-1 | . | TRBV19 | TGTGCCACGGGACGGAACCCATACCCGAACACTGAAGCTTTCTTT | CATGRNPYPNTEAFF
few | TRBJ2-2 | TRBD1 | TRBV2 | TGTGCCAGCGCTATCATAGCCCTCGGGACAGGGGGACACACCGGGGAGCTGTTTTTT | CASAIIALGTGGHTGELFF
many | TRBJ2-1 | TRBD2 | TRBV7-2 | TGTGCCAGCAGCTTAGTACTAGCGGGACTCTACAATGAGCAGTTCTTC | CASSLVLAGLYNEQFF
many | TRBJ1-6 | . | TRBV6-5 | TGTGCCAGCTCAATGGGACTTTATAATTCACCCCTCCACTTT | CASSMGLYNSPLHF
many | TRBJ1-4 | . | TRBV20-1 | TGCAGTGCTAGAGGACAGGAGATATCTGAAAAACTGTTTTTT | CSARGQEISEKLFF
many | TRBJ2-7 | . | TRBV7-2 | TGTGCCAGCAGCTTTGGGGGGGGCGGGTACGAGCAGTACTTC | CASSFGGGGYEQYF
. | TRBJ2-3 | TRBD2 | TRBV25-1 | TGTGCCAGCAAGGGAGCGGGGGGCTTAGATACGCAGTATTTT | CASKGAGGLDTQYF
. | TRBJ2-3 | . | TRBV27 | TGTGCCAGCAGTTTATATCCAGGCACAGATACGCAGTATTTT | CASSLYPGTDTQYF
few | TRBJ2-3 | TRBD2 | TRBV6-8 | TGTGCCAGCAGTCATCCTACCCCAGCGGGGGTATCTAGCACAGATACGCAGTATTTT | CASSHPTPAGVSSTDTQYF
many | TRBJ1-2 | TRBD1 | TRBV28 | TGTGCCAGCAGTTTACTTACAGGGGCCGTTGGCTACACCTTC | CASSLLTGAVGYTF
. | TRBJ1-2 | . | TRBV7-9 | TGTGCCAGCAGCTTAGAGGCGGGGGGAGGAACTAACTATGGCTACACCTTC | CASSLEAGGGTNYGYTF
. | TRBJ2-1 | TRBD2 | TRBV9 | TGTGCCAGCACTTCTAGCGGGGGGGCCGCAGGTGAGCAGTTCTTC | CASTSSGGAAGEQFF
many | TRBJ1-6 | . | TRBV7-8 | TGTGCCAGCAGACGGCGGACAGACAATTCACCCCTCCACTTT | CASRRRTDNSPLHF
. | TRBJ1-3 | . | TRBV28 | TGTGCCAGCAGTAGGGTCGGGCAGGTTAACACCATATATTTT | CASSRVGQVNTIYF
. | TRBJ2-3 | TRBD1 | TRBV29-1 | TGCAGCGTTGAGGGGGACAGGGAGCCCCCGAATACGCAGTATTTT | CSVEGDREPPNTQYF
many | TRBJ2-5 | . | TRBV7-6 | TGTGCCAGCAGCTCCCGGGGCCAAGAGACCCAGTACTTC | CASSSRGQETQYF
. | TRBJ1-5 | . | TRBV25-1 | TGTGCCAGCAGTGACTCCGACAGCGATAGCAATCAGCCCCAGCATTTT | CASSDSDSDSNQPQHF